Each of the 10 T cell receptor beta chains below was sequenced from the same sample in a study of post-analysis software for immune sequencing data. Points from the study as a whole: Controls showed lower frequencies than patients for a few TRBV segments, and TRBV5-6, TRBV5-1 and TRBV20-1 were among these.

Their recognized antigens are unknown. Unique molecular identifiers featured in each of the TCR beta cDNA libraries. TCRdb reanalysed the PCR reads using MiXCR and keeps one entry per CDR3 protein. The sample carries hundreds of thousands of distinct CDR3 sequences, around 40% recorded once. The material sequenced was blood. The receptors shown here come from a girl between 10 and 17 years old with multiple sclerosis.

In this sample, this clonotype turned up a few times. The chain carries TRBV12-3 or TRBV12-4 and TRBJ2-5; 13 nucleotides match TRBD2. This CDR3 is 16 amino acids long. V shed 5 bases and J 7 bases; nucleotides not matched to a gene: 10. CDR3 DNA: TGTGCCAGCAGTGTCCCGGGACTAGCGGGAAGGGGGACCCAGTACTTC. Its protein product is CASSVPGLAGRGTQYF.

This clonotype was counted between two and nine times. The V gene is TRBV12-3 or TRBV12-4, the J gene TRBJ2-4; D is possibly TRBD2 (5 bases). The V gene lost 2 bases and the J gene lost 2 bases, with 7 bases spanning the gap. This CDR3 contains 14 residues. CDR3 loop: CASSLTGTKNIQYF. The CDR3 coding sequence is TGTGCCAGCAGTTTAACGGGGACCAAAAACATTCAGTACTTC.

The rearrangement joins TRBV5-1 to TRBJ2-7, with 10 bases identical to TRBD1. The CDR3 sequence is 14 residues long. Germline lookup yields CDR1 SGHRS and CDR2 YFSETQ. The junction had 4 bases not matched to a gene; V was cut back by 3 bases and J by 4 bases. CDR3 in amino acids: CASSCGTGDYEQYF. The DNA for the CDR3 is TGCGCCAGCAGCTGCGGGACAGGGGATTACGAGCAGTACTTC.

CDR3 DNA: TGTGCCAGCAGTTTATCCGGGACAGGGCTCAATGAGCAGTTCTTC. Translation gives CASSLSGTGLNEQFF. The chain has TRBV27 and TRBJ2-1, with 9 positions matching TRBD1. CDR1 and CDR2 (germline): MNHEY, SMNVEV (reference sequence). CDR3 length: 15 amino acids. The J segment lost 6 bases and the V segment lost 0 bases, leaving 3 bases of the junction unmatched.

This clonotype was counted a few times. The chain uses TRBV7-8 and TRBJ2-3; TRBD2 matches at 10 bases. This CDR3 region has 16 residues. In germline, CDR1 is SGHVS, CDR2 FQNEAQ. V gave up 5 bases and J gave up 4 bases; unmatched junction bases: 9. In DNA form, the CDR3 reads TGTGCCAGCAGCAGCCGCAGCGGGAGGGCCCCAGATACGCAGTATTTT. It specifies CASSSRSGRAPDTQYF.

A few counts support this clonotype. CDR3 nucleotides: TGTGCCAGCAGCTTTACGGACAGCGGGAGTGGGGCAGATACGCAGTATTTT. Amino acid sequence: CASSFTDSGSGADTQYF. The gene calls are TRBV11-2 and TRBJ2-3; 8 positions agree with TRBD2. This CDR3 has 17 residues. V was clipped by 3 bases and J by 4 bases; unmatched bases: 12. The germline CDR1 and CDR2 sequences are SGHAT and FQNNGV.

The chain carries TRBV20-1 and TRBJ2-4; tentative D call: TRBD2 (6 bases). The DNA end is more similar to TRBJ2-7, so the J call may be wrong. The CDR3 runs to 14 residues. Germline assignment: CDR1 DFQATT and CDR2 SNEGSKA (reference sequence). The CDR3 loop reads CSADGVGGSYEQYF. CDR3 coding DNA: TGCAGTGCCGACGGAGTGGGGGGATCCTACGAGCAGTACTTC.

Remarks on this clonotype: At one end the junction does not follow the germline gene, possibly because of a read error. The rearrangement links TRBV7-9 to TRBJ1-1, with D possibly matching TRBD1 (6 bases). The germline CDR1 and CDR2 sequences are SEHNR and FQNEAQ (reference sequence). This CDR3 has 14 amino acids. The chain's CDR3 is CASSRDNMNTAAFF. CDR3 sequence (DNA): TGTGCCAGCAGCAGGGACAACATGAACACTGCAGCTTTCTTT.

The rearrangement uses TRBV7-2 and TRBJ2-7; D is unresolved. Trimming took 5 bases from V and 7 from J, leaving 15 bases between them. This CDR3 region has 13 residues. In germline, CDR1 is SGHTA, CDR2 FQGNSA. The CDR3 loop is CASSLGPTQEQYF. The CDR3 coding sequence is TGTGCCAGCAGCCTTGGTCCCACCCAAGAGCAGTACTTC.

This clonotype was seen a handful of times. DNA for the CDR3: TGCAGTGCTAGTGGACGCCGCTTTAAAGGGCAGGGGGCAAGGGAGACCCAGTACTTC. The encoded protein is CSASGRRFKGQGARETQYF. This rearrangement joins TRBV20-1 to TRBJ2-5; 8 bases fit TRBD1. CDR1 and CDR2 (germline): DFQATT, SNEGSKA (reference sequence). This CDR3 is built from 19 residues. The trim removed 3 bases at V and 5 bases at J, leaving 23 bases unmatched.